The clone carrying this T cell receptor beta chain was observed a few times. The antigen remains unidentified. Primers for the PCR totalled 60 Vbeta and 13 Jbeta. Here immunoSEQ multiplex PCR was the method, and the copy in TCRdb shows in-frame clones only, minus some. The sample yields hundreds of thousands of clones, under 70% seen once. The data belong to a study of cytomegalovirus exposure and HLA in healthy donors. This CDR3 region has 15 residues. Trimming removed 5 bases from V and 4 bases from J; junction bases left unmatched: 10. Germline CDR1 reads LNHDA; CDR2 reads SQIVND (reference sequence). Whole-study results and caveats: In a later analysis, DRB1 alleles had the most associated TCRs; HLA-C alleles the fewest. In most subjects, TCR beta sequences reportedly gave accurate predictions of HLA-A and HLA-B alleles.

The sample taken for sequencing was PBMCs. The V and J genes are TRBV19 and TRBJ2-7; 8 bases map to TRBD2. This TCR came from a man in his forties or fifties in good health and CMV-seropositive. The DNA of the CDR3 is TGTGCCAGTAGTTTATCGGGACTAGGGGCATACGAGCAGTACTTC. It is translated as CASSLSGLGAYEQYF.